Below, 10 T cell receptor beta chains from the same sample are listed, as sequenced in a study of T cell repertoires in cytomegalovirus infection. Using its own MiXCR run on the reads, TCRdb lists one record per CDR3 protein. Of roughly 730,000 distinct CDR3 sequences listed, roughly 33% were seen once; the top ten hold 18%. Their antigen targets remain unknown. Here the sequenced sample was cultured PBMCs, taken from culture after CMV antigen stimulation. These receptors were obtained from a human donor in good health (CMV status not recorded). Some clones in this sample may be carry-over from other donors' samples.

The J gene is TRBJ1-6, the V gene TRBV7-4; possible D gene TRBD1, 6 bases. The CDR3 is 14 amino acids. V shed 5 bases and J shed 8 bases, with 13 bases lying between them. Germline values: CDR1 SGHVT, CDR2 SQSDAQ. CDR3 loop: CASSRQATDSPLHF. The DNA for the CDR3 is TGTGCCAGCAGCCGACAGGCCACTGATTCACCCCTCCACTTT.

The gene calls are TRBV7-6 and TRBJ2-3; 10 positions match TRBD2. The CDR3 has 16 residues. In germline, CDR1 is SGHVS, CDR2 FNYEAQ. J was trimmed by 2 bases and V by 3 bases; bases with no gene match: 5. The chain's CDR3 is CASSFRTSGVTDTQYF. CDR3 coding DNA: TGTGCCAGCAGCTTCCGGACTAGCGGAGTCACAGATACGCAGTATTTT. Together with reference TRBV7-6 and TRBJ2-3, the CDR3 gives the full variable domain: GAGVSQSPRYKVTKRGQDVALRCDPISGHVSLYWYRQALGQGPEFLTYFNYEAQQDKSGLPNDRFSAERPEGSISTLTIQRTEQRDSAMYRCASSFRTSGVTDTQYFGPGTRLTVL.

The CDR3 loop reads CASSFSLAGKETQYF. For the CDR3, the DNA is TGCGCCAGCAGCTTTTCACTAGCGGGGAAAGAGACCCAGTACTTC. The V and J genes are TRBV5-1 and TRBJ2-5; 10 bases are a match to TRBD2. The CDR3 consists of 15 residues. Germline V CDR1 and CDR2: SGHRS, YFSETQ. J gave up 3 bases and V 2 bases, and 4 bases lay outside the gene matches.

This chain joins TRBV20-1 and TRBJ2-3, with D possibly TRBD2 on 5 matching bases. Germline CDR1 reads DFQATT; CDR2 reads SNEGSKA (reference sequence). This CDR3 region has 13 residues. The CDR3 nucleotides read TGCAGACCGCACCCGGGGTACACAGATACGCAGTATTTT. Its protein product is CRPHPGYTDTQYF.

On this clonotype itself: This clone may be a read error of a much larger clone one base away. The chain employs TRBV7-8 and TRBJ2-2; D may correspond to TRBD1 or TRBD2 (6 bases each). The CDR3 sequence is 16 residues long. Trimming left V 2 bases short and J 7 bases short, with 17 bases between. Germline loops: CDR1 SGHVS, CDR2 FQNEAQ. CDR3 amino acids: CASSLWGRNGGGELFF. As DNA, the CDR3 is TGTGCCAGCAGCTTATGGGGGCGGAACGGGGGCGGGGAGCTGTTTTTT. Full variable domain (missing parts from reference TRBV7-8 and TRBJ2-2): GAGVSQSPRYKVAKRGQDVALRCDPISGHVSLFWYQQALGQGPEFLTYFQNEAQLDKSGLPSDRFFAERPEGSVSTLKIQRTQQEDSAVYLCASSLWGRNGGGELFFGEGSRLTVL.

V and J are TRBV6-5 and TRBJ1-4; D may be TRBD1 (5 bases). This CDR3 is built from 11 residues. V was trimmed by 2 bases and J by 12 bases, leaving 7 bases between them. Germline V gives CDR1 MNHEY, CDR2 SVGAGI. The chain's CDR3 is CASSYGDELFF. CDR3 DNA sequence: TGTGCCAGCAGTTACGGGGACGAACTGTTTTTT.

V gene TRBV7-2 combines with J gene TRBJ2-1; either TRBD1 or TRBD2 may fit D (6 bases each). V lost 2 bases, J lost 9 bases, and 11 bases lay in between. Germline assignment: CDR1 SGHTA and CDR2 FQGNSA. The CDR3 covers 13 residues. This CDR3 reads CASSLRGLGEQFF. CDR3 in DNA: TGTGCCAGCAGCTTACGGGGGCTCGGTGAGCAGTTCTTC.

This chain joins TRBV5-4 and TRBJ2-3; D gene unclear. Trimming removed 3 bases from V and 2 bases from J, with 10 bases in between. The CDR3 is made up of 14 amino acids. Germline CDR1 is SGHNT and CDR2 is YYREEE (reference sequence). CDR3 sequence reads: CASSYRLDTDTQYF. The DNA for the CDR3 is TGTGCCAGCAGCTACCGACTTGACACAGATACGCAGTATTTT. Drawing the rest from reference TRBV5-4 and TRBJ2-3, the complete variable domain is ETGVTQSPTHLIKTRGQQVTLRCSSQSGHNTVSWYQQALGQGPQFIFQYYREEENGRGNFPPRFSGLQFPNYSSELNVNALELDDSALYLCASSYRLDTDTQYFGPGTRLTVL.

The V and J genes are TRBV7-4 and TRBJ2-3; TRBD1 might be the D (6 bases). The ends were cut back, 2 bases at V and 1 base at J, with 13 bases in the middle. Germline values: CDR1 SGHVT, CDR2 SQSDAQ. The CDR3 runs to 16 residues. The CDR3 DNA reads as TGTGCCAGCAGCTTACAGCAGGGGCCCTGCACAGATACGCAGTATTTT. This codes for CASSLQQGPCTDTQYF.

This clonotype was seen a single time. The chain has TRBV4-1 and TRBJ2-1; TRBD2 matches at 7 bases. Unmatched junction bases numbered 7, after V lost 1 base and J lost 10 bases. Germline CDR1 and CDR2: MGHRA and YSYEKL. This CDR3 has 14 residues. The CDR3: CASSQVSGGGEQFF. As DNA, the CDR3 is TGCGCCAGCAGCCAAGTCAGTGGGGGGGGAGAGCAGTTCTTC.